The 27 T cell receptor beta chains listed next were all sequenced from one sample in a study of blood T cell repertoires in COVID-19. Sequencing used immunoSEQ multiplex PCR; TCRdb keeps in-frame clones, though not all of them. The sample consists of around 40,000 clones, 80% of them appearing once. The sequenced material came from peripheral blood. The receptors derive from a man aged 80 or over with active or convalescent COVID-19.

The chain employs TRBV2 and TRBJ1-6, with D unresolved. V was pared by 4 bases and J by 9 bases, with 7 bases between. Germline-derived CDR1 and CDR2 are SNHLY and FYNNEI. The CDR3 is 12 amino acids. As DNA, the CDR3 is TGTGCCAGCAGTGCTCTCTTTTCACCCCTCCACTTT. Amino acid sequence: CASSALFSPLHF. The full variable domain, rest sourced from reference TRBV2 and TRBJ1-6, is EPEVTQTPSHQVTQMGQEVILRCVPISNHLYFYWYRQILGQKVEFLVSFYNNEISEKSEIFDDQFSVERPDGSNFTLKIRSTKLEDSAMYFCASSALFSPLHFGNGTRLTVT.

The chain joins TRBV7-2 to TRBJ1-2; unclear D gene. Germline V gives CDR1 SGHTA, CDR2 FQGNSA. The length of the CDR3 is 16 residues. The V and J ends lost 4 bases and 0 bases respectively, with 15 bases between them. CDR3 protein: CASSSWAPVANYGYTF. CDR3 sequence (DNA): TGTGCCAGCAGCTCTTGGGCCCCAGTCGCTAACTATGGCTACACCTTC. The variable domain in full, completed from reference TRBV7-2 and TRBJ1-2, reads GAGVSQSPSNKVTEKGKDVELRCDPISGHTALYWYRQSLGQGLEFLIYFQGNSAPDKSGLPSDRFSAERTGGSVSTLTIQRTQQEDSAVYLCASSSWAPVANYGYTFGSGTRLTVV.

The chain carries TRBV6-5 and TRBJ2-7, with 12 positions matching TRBD2. The CDR3 runs 15 residues. CDR1 and CDR2 from the germline V gene are MNHEY and SVGAGI. The ends lost 4 bases at V and 2 bases at J; junction bases unmatched: 3. The CDR3 nucleotides read TGTGCCAGCAGTTTTACTAGCGGGAGGACCTACGAGCAGTACTTC. Amino acids: CASSFTSGRTYEQYF.

J is TRBJ2-7 and V is TRBV18, with D possibly being TRBD1 (5 bases). The germline gives CDR1 KGHSH, CDR2 LQKENI. The CDR3 is made up of 15 amino acids. V lost 2 bases and J lost 1, with 12 bases in between. CDR3 coding DNA: TGTGCCAGCTCACCAAGGACACTCATTTCCTACGAGCAGTACTTC. It encodes CASSPRTLISYEQYF.

The V call is TRBV5-8, the J call TRBJ1-5; no clear D. V lost 0 bases and J 6 bases, leaving 16 bases between the germline ends. CDR1 and CDR2 from the germline V gene are SGHTS and YDEGEE. The CDR3 consists of 16 residues. The CDR3 DNA is TGTGCCAGCAGCTTGGGAGCAGAGAAGGACTTTCAGCCCCAGCATTTT. Translating it yields CASSLGAEKDFQPQHF. The full variable domain, with the rest looked up from reference TRBV5-8 and TRBJ1-5, is EAGVTQSPTHLIKTRGQQATLRCSPISGHTSVYWYQQALGLGLQFLLWYDEGEERNRGNFPPRFSGRQFPNYSSELNVNALELEDSALYLCASSLGAEKDFQPQHFGDGTRLSIL.

The J gene is TRBJ2-7, the V gene TRBV5-1; 8 nucleotides align to TRBD1. The V segment lost 4 bases and the J segment 5 bases; nucleotides outside the gene matches: 8. From germline, CDR1 is SGHRS and CDR2 YFSETQ. CDR3 length: 14 residues. This CDR3 reads CASSIQTGEDEQYF. The CDR3 DNA reads as TGCGCCAGCAGCATACAGACAGGGGAGGACGAGCAGTACTTC.

The CDR3 nucleotides are TGTGCCAGCAGCGCGGGAGGCGGAGAGACCCAGTACTTC. The encoded protein is CASSAGGGETQYF. This rearrangement joins TRBV9 to TRBJ2-5; the match to TRBD2 covers 7 bases. V was pared by 3 bases and J by 4 bases, with 3 bases of the junction left unmatched. In germline, CDR1 is SGDLS, CDR2 YYNGEE. CDR3 length equals 13 residues.

This clone has a handful of counts. The chain employs TRBV28 and TRBJ2-7, with 9 bases fitting TRBD2. The ends lost 7 bases at V and 5 bases at J; junction bases unmatched: 9. Per germline, CDR1 MDHEN and CDR2 SYDVKM. The CDR3 has 14 amino acids. This CDR3 reads CASIRIGLANEQYF. Here the CDR3 DNA reads TGTGCCAGCATTAGAATAGGACTAGCGAACGAGCAGTACTTC.

The V and J genes are TRBV7-9 and TRBJ2-2, with 8 bases identical to TRBD1. V shed 11 bases and J 3 bases; nucleotides not matched to a gene: 5. CDR1 is SEHNR and CDR2 is FQNEAQ in the germline V gene (reference sequence). This CDR3 spans 13 amino acids. CDR3 sequence reads: CAVTQGDTGELFF. The CDR3 bases are TGTGCCGTAACACAGGGGGACACCGGGGAGCTGTTTTTT.

The rearrangement joins TRBV7-9 to TRBJ2-6; no firm D call. Trimming shortened V by 2 bases and J by 9 bases, and 5 bases separated the two germline ends. The germline CDR1 and CDR2 sequences are SEHNR and FQNEAQ (reference sequence). The CDR3 consists of 12 residues. The CDR3 here is CASSLPLNVLTF. The CDR3 bases are TGTGCCAGCAGCTTACCCCTCAACGTCCTGACTTTC.

The chain is built from TRBV10-3 and TRBJ2-1, with D perhaps TRBD1 (6 bases). Trimming took 0 bases from V and 4 from J, leaving 16 bases between them. CDR3 length: 17 amino acids. Germline loops: CDR1 ENHRY, CDR2 SYGVKD. The CDR3 here is CAISESWDTPGYNEQFF. For the CDR3, the DNA is TGTGCCATCAGTGAGTCGTGGGACACCCCGGGATACAATGAGCAGTTCTTC.

This rearrangement joins TRBV7-9 to TRBJ1-4, with a possible D match to TRBD1 (6 bases). The CDR3 is 14 amino acids. CDR1 is SEHNR and CDR2 is FQNEAQ in the germline V gene (reference sequence). V lost 8 bases to trimming and J lost 5 bases, with 15 bases between them. The CDR3 sequence is CASVTGTQNEKLFF. Here the CDR3 DNA reads TGTGCCAGCGTTACCGGGACACAGAATGAAAAACTGTTTTTT.

J is TRBJ2-2 and V is TRBV2; D might be TRBD1 (6 bases). Trimming took off 6 bases at V and 0 bases at J, with 8 bases between the two ends. Germline V gene lookup returns CDR1 SNHLY and CDR2 FYNNEI. The CDR3 has 14 amino acids. CDR3 region: CASRDRPNTGELFF. The CDR3 DNA reads TGTGCCAGCAGGGACAGACCGAACACCGGGGAGCTGTTTTTT.

The chain links TRBV11-1 to TRBJ2-1; 13 bases align to TRBD2. V lost 5 bases and J lost 6; bases outside the gene matches: 4. The CDR3 is made up of 15 amino acids. The germline gives CDR1 SGHAT, CDR2 FQDESV (reference sequence). The CDR3 is CASSRRTSGSNEQFF. CDR3 nucleotide sequence: TGTGCCAGCAGCAGACGGACTAGCGGGAGCAATGAGCAGTTCTTC. Based on the CDR3 plus reference TRBV11-1 and TRBJ2-1, the full variable domain is EAEVAQSPRYKITEKSQAVAFWCDPISGHATLYWYRQILGQGPELLVQFQDESVVDDSQLPKDRFSAERLKGVDSTLKIQPAELGDSAMYLCASSRRTSGSNEQFFGPGTRLTVL.

The chain recombines TRBV4-1 with TRBJ2-6; D ambiguous. Germline V CDR1 and CDR2: MGHRA, YSYEKL. CDR3 length equals 14 residues. Trimming cost V 6 bases and J 2 bases, with 8 bases left between them. CDR3 nucleotide sequence: TGCGCCAGCAGGACGGAGCCTGGGGCCAACGTCCTGACTTTC. It encodes CASRTEPGANVLTF.

The chain carries TRBV28 and TRBJ2-1, with D possibly matching TRBD2 (6 bases). The CDR3 runs 13 residues. Germline CDR1 reads MDHEN; CDR2 reads SYDVKM. Trimming stripped 10 bases from V and 6 bases from J, with 16 bases between. CDR3 bases: TGTGCCACCGCCCGGATGGGGGGCAATGAGCAGTTCTTC. Residues: CATARMGGNEQFF. The whole variable domain, filled in from reference TRBV28 and TRBJ2-1, reads DVKVTQSSRYLVKRTGEKVFLECVQDMDHENMFWYRQDPGLGLRLIYFSYDVKMKEKGDIPEGYSVSREKKERFSLILESASTNQTSMYLCATARMGGNEQFFGPGTRLTVL.

V gene TRBV5-1 combines with J gene TRBJ1-4, with no clear D. From germline, CDR1 is SGHRS and CDR2 YFSETQ. The CDR3 extends over 14 amino acids. V was shortened by 6 bases and J by 7 bases, with 16 bases between the two germline ends. This chain's CDR3 is CASTAGTEGEKLFF. CDR3 nucleotides: TGCGCCAGCACTGCCGGCACAGAGGGTGAAAAACTGTTTTTT.

This clone was observed a handful of times. This chain joins TRBV6-5 and TRBJ2-1; tentatively, D is TRBD1 (5 bases). The germline V gene has CDR1 MNHEY and CDR2 SVGAGI. Trimming stripped 4 bases from V and 9 bases from J, with 13 bases between. The CDR3 has 13 amino acids. In DNA, the CDR3 is TGTGCCAGCAGTTTCACCTTAGGGGTTGAGCAGTTCTTC. As protein: CASSFTLGVEQFF.

This sequence joins TRBV24-1 and TRBJ1-5; D remains unclear. The CDR3 consists of 16 residues. The germline V gene has CDR1 KGHDR and CDR2 SFDVKD. V gave up 2 bases and J gave up 0 bases, with 10 bases separating them. CDR3 in amino acids: CATSDSQTHSNQPQHF. In DNA, the CDR3 is TGTGCCACCAGTGATTCTCAGACACATAGCAATCAGCCCCAGCATTTT.

The V gene is TRBV2, the J gene TRBJ2-7, with 10 bases fitting TRBD1. CDR1 and CDR2 from the germline V gene are SNHLY and FYNNEI. V trimming: 5 bases; J trimming: 0 bases; junction bases outside the gene matches: 7. This CDR3 is built from 16 residues. CDR3 nucleotide sequence: TGTGCCAGCAGTTCGGGACAGGGGACAAGCTCCTACGAGCAGTACTTC. Translation: CASSSGQGTSSYEQYF.

This sequence joins TRBV2 and TRBJ1-2; maybe TRBD1 (6 bases). The CDR3 totals 14 residues. The V and J ends lost 2 bases and 5 bases respectively, with 12 bases between them. Germline loops: CDR1 SNHLY, CDR2 FYNNEI. CDR3 protein: CASSEQGSTYGYTF. The CDR3, as DNA: TGTGCCAGCAGTGAACAGGGGTCAACTTATGGCTACACCTTC.

CDR3 sequence reads: CASSRDIRDIQYF. The CDR3 DNA sequence: TGTGCCAGCAGTCGGGACATTCGGGACATTCAGTACTTC. The chain joins TRBV3-1 (or the pseudogene TRBV3-2) to TRBJ2-4; TRBD1 might be the D (6 bases). Trimming cost V 6 bases and J 8 bases, with 14 bases left between them. Per the germline V gene, CDR1 is LGHDT and CDR2 is YNNKEL (reference sequence). The CDR3 runs 13 residues.

The J gene is TRBJ2-1, the V gene TRBV15; 9 bases align to TRBD2. Germline V gene sequence: CDR1 LNHNV, CDR2 YYDKDF (reference sequence). Trimming removed 0 bases from V and 7 bases from J; junction bases left unmatched: 10. The CDR3 has 17 amino acids. The CDR3 loop reads CATSREDSGSGNNEQFF. The CDR3 nucleotides are TGTGCCACCAGCAGAGAGGATAGCGGGAGTGGTAATAATGAGCAGTTCTTC. The full variable domain, with the rest looked up from reference TRBV15 and TRBJ2-1, is DAMVIQNPRYQVTQFGKPVTLSCSQTLNHNVMYWYQQKSSQAPKLLFHYYDKDFNNEADTPDNFQSRRPNTSFCFLDIRSPGLGDTAMYLCATSREDSGSGNNEQFFGPGTRLTVL.

The chain has TRBV7-3 and TRBJ2-7, with 9 bases aligning to TRBD2. V gave up 3 bases and J gave up 1 base; unmatched junction bases: 7. This CDR3 has 16 residues. Germline-derived CDR1 and CDR2 are SGHTA and FQGTGA. CDR3 region: CASSLFSSGGSYEQYF. The CDR3 nucleotides are TGTGCCAGCAGCTTGTTCAGTAGCGGGGGATCCTACGAGCAGTACTTC.

This chain links TRBV28 with TRBJ1-5; D not resolved. Trimming removed 3 bases at V and 0 bases at J, with 9 bases between. The germline CDR1 and CDR2 sequences are MDHEN and SYDVKM. The CDR3 sequence is 15 residues long. The DNA of the CDR3 is TGTGCCAGCAGTTTTGTACAGATTAGCAATCAGCCCCAGCATTTT. Its translation is CASSFVQISNQPQHF.

The chain couples TRBV29-1 to TRBJ2-1; a weak D match, TRBD2 (5 bases). V was shortened by 4 bases and J by 0 bases, with 16 bases between the two germline ends. Germline CDR1 is SQVTM and CDR2 is ANQGSEA. CDR3 length equals 16 residues. CDR3 in DNA: TGCAGCGTTGCGGGGAACATGGGGAGCTCCTACAATGAGCAGTTCTTC. The encoded protein is CSVAGNMGSSYNEQFF.

The rearrangement uses TRBV14 and TRBJ1-2; D might be TRBD1 (5 bases). Germline-derived CDR1 and CDR2 are SGHDN and FVKESK. V was cut by 0 bases and J by 3 bases, with 11 bases left in between. The CDR3 extends over 15 amino acids. CDR3 residues: CASSQEGARDYGYTF. The CDR3 DNA reads as TGTGCCAGCAGCCAAGAAGGGGCCCGAGACTATGGCTACACCTTC.